This TCR beta chain was sequenced for a study of cytomegalovirus exposure and HLA in healthy donors. The table lists this clone with a few counts. Its target is unknown. 60 Vbeta and 13 Jbeta primers were used in PCR. Sequencing was performed with immunoSEQ multiplex PCR; in TCRdb, only in-frame clones are kept and a portion is missing. The data hold 140,000 to 150,000 clones, with approximately 76% observed a single time. Study-wide findings and caveats: In a later analysis, across HLA loci, associated TCR counts were highest for DRB1, lowest for HLA-C.

The sample was PBMCs. This receptor was identified in a man aged 35 to 55 in good health and CMV-seronegative.

CDR3 nucleotides: TGTGCCAGCAGTTACGTACGGGGGGGCAATGAGCAGTTCTTC. Translated: CASSYVRGGNEQFF. This rearrangement joins TRBV6-6 to TRBJ2-1, with TRBD2 identical over 8 bases. V was pared by 2 bases and J by 6 bases, with 3 bases of the junction left unmatched. The CDR3 has 14 residues. CDR1 and CDR2 from the germline V gene are MNHNY and SVGAGI (reference sequence).